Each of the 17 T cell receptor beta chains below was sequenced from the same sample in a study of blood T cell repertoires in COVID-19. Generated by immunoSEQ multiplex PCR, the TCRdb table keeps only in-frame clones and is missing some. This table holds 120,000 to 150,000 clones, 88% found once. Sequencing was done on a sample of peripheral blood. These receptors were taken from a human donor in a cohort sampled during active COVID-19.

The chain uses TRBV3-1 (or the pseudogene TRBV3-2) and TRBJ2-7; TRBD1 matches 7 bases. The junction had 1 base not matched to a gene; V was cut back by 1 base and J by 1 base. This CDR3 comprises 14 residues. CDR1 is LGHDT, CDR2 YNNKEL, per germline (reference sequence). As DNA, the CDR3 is TGTGCCAGCAGCCAAGCGGGACAGTCCTACGAGCAGTACTTC. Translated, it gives CASSQAGQSYEQYF.

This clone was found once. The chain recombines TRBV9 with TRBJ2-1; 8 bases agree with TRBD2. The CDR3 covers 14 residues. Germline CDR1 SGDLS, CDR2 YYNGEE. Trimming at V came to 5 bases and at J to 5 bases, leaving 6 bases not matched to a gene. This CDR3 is CASSAGTRNNEQFF. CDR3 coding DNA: TGTGCCAGCAGTGCCGGGACTAGGAACAATGAGCAGTTCTTC.

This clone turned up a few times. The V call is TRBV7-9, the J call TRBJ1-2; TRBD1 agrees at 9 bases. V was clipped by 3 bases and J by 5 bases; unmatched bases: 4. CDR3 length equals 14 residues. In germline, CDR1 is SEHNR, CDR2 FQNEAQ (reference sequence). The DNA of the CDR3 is TGTGCCAGCAGCTTTCCGGGACAGGGTTATGGCTACACCTTC. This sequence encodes CASSFPGQGYGYTF.

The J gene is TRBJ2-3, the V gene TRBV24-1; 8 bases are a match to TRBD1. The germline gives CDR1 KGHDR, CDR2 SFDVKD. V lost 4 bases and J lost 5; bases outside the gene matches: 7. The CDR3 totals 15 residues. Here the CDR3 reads CATSEEGQGQDTQYF. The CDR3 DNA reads TGTGCCACCAGTGAGGAAGGACAGGGACAAGATACGCAGTATTTT.

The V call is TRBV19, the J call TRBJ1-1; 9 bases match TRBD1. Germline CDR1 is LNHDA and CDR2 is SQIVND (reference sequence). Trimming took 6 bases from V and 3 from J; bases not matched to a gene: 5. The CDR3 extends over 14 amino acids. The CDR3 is CASRVDRGYTEAFF. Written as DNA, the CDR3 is TGTGCCAGTAGGGTAGACAGGGGGTACACTGAAGCTTTCTTT.

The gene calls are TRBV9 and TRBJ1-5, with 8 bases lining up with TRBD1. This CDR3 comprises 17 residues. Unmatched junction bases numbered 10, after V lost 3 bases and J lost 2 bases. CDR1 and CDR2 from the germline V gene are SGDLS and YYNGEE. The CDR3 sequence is CASSEGDRPGGNQPQHF. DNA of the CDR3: TGTGCCAGCAGCGAGGGGGACAGGCCAGGGGGCAATCAGCCCCAGCATTTT.

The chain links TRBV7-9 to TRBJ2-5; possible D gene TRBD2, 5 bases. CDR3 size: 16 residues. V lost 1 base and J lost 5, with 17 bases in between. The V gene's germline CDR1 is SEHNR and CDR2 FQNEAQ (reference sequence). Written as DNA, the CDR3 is TGTGCCAGCAGCTTAGGAGGGATCAGGTTGGGGGAGACCCAGTACTTC. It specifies CASSLGGIRLGETQYF.

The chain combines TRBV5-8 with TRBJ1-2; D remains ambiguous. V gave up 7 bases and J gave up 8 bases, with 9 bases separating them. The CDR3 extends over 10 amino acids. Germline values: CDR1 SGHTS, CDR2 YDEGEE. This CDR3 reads CASLAGGYTF. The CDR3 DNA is TGTGCCAGCTTGGCAGGCGGCTACACCTTC.

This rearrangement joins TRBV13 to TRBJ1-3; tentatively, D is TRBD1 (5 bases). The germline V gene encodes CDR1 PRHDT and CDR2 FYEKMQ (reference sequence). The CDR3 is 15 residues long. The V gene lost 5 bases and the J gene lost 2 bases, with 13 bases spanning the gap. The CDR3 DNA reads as TGTGCCAGCAGCCCAGACAGAATTACTGGAAACACCATATATTTT. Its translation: CASSPDRITGNTIYF.

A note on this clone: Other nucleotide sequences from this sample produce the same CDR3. The CDR3 DNA reads as TGTGCCAGCAGTTTACGGGGAGGCTATGGCTACACCTTC. Protein: CASSLRGGYGYTF. The gene calls are TRBV12-3 or TRBV12-4 and TRBJ1-2, with D hard to call. This CDR3 is 13 amino acids long. V gave up 2 bases and J gave up 4 bases, with 8 bases separating them.

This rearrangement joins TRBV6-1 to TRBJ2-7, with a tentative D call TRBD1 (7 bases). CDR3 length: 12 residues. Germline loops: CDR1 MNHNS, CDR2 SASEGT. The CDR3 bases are TGTGCCAGCAGTGAAGTCGGAGGGGGCTACATAGTC. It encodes CASSEVGGGYIV.

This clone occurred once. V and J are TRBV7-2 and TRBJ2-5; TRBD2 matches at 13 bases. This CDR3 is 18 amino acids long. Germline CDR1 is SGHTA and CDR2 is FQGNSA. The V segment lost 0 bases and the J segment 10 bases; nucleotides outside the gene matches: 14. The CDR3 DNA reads TGTGCCAGCAGCTTAGCGACTAGCGGGGGGACCCCCCAGTGGAACCAGTACTTC. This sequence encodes CASSLATSGGTPQWNQYF. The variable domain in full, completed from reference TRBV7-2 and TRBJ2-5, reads GAGVSQSPSNKVTEKGKDVELRCDPISGHTALYWYRQSLGQGLEFLIYFQGNSAPDKSGLPSDRFSAERTGGSVSTLTIQRTQQEDSAVYLCASSLATSGGTPQWNQYFGPGTRLLVL.

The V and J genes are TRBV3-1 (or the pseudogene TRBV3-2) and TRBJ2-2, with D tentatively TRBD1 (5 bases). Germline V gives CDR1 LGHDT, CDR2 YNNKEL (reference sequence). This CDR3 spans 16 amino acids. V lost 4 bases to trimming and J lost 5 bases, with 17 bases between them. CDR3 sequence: CASSLSGQGRTGELFF. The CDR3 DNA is TGTGCCAGCAGCCTCTCCGGGCAGGGAAGAACCGGGGAGCTGTTTTTT.

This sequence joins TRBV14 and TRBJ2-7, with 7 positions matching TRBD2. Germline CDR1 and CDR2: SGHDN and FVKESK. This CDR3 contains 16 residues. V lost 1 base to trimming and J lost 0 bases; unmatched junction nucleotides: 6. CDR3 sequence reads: CASSQGTGTISYEQYF. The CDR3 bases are TGTGCCAGCAGCCAAGGGACCGGGACTATCTCCTACGAGCAGTACTTC.

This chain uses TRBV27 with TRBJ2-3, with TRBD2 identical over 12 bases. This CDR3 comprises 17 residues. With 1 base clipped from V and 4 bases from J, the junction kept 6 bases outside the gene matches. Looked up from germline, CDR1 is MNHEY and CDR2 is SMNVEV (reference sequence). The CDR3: CASSLLSSGGVADTQYF. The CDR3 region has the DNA TGTGCCAGCAGTTTATTATCTAGCGGGGGGGTGGCAGATACGCAGTATTTT.

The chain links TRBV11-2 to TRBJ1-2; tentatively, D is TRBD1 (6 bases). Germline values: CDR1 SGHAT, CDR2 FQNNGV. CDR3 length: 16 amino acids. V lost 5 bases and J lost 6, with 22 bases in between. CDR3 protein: CASSLPGQGLGHGYTF. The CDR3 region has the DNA TGTGCCAGCAGCCTTCCCGGCCAGGGGTTGGGTCATGGCTACACCTTC.

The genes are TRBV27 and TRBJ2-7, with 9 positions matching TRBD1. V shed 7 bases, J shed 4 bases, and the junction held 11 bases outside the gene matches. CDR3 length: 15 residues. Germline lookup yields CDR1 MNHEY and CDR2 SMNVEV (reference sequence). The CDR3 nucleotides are TGTGCCAGCACCCAAAGTACCGGGACAGGGTACGAGCAGTACTTC. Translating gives CASTQSTGTGYEQYF.